This TCR beta chain was retrieved from a study of T cells in Graves' hyperthyroidism and ophthalmopathy. The wider study: Peripheral blood was taken when the disease was first diagnosed, before any treatment began.

Researchers amplified the TCR beta CDR3 regions from RNA transcripts. TCR CDR3 regions were first amplified by RT-PCR with HTBI primers. TCRdb called the multiplex PCR reads again in MiXCR, with one record for every CDR3 protein. The sample lists fewer than 300,000 distinct CDR3 sequences; nearly 15% were seen once. Diagnostic assessment was based on clinical symptoms, serum thyroxine and TRAb, thyroid ultrasound and orbital computed tomography. Source material for PBMCs was more than 7.5 ml fresh peripheral blood. Between the trimmed V and J ends, which lost 0 bases and 1 base, there was a span of 12 bases. The V gene's germline CDR1 is DFQATT and CDR2 SNEGSKA (reference sequence). The CDR3 spans 15 residues. This clonotype was picked up many times.

The TCR comes from a woman between 50 and 59 years old with Graves' hyperthyroidism that later progressed to Graves' ophthalmopathy. This sequence joins TRBV20-1 and TRBJ1-1; D is undetermined. Input material: blood. The CDR3 region is CSARDLARQNTEAFF. The CDR3 coding sequence is TGCAGTGCTAGAGATCTCGCCCGACAGAACACTGAAGCTTTCTTT.